This T cell receptor beta chain emerged from a study of blood T cell repertoires in COVID-19. At the level of the study: Samples came from the United States, Italy and Spain, spanning acute and convalescent COVID-19. Sources were T cells, B-cell-depleted T cells, or PBMCs; the material itself was cDNA or gDNA.

Per the study methods: Amplification of reference gene primers was used by the study to estimate nucleated cell counts. TCRdb's table, derived via immunoSEQ multiplex PCR, lists solely in-frame clones and lacks some. The D gene and trimming were derived from the DNA, and the V and J assignments and clone size from that table. Found here are 99,000 or so clones, roughly 80% of them singletons; the top ten hold around 19%. Trimming took 2 bases from V and 3 from J; bases not matched to a gene: 3. CDR1 KGHSH and CDR2 LQKENI come from the germline V gene. This CDR3 region has 15 residues. The V call is TRBV18, the J call TRBJ1-2; 10 positions agree with TRBD1. Sequenced input: peripheral blood. The TCR comes from a woman aged 70 to 79 with acute or convalescent COVID-19. The CDR3 region has the DNA TGTGCCAGCTCACCAGGGACAGGGGTAGACTATGGCTACACCTTC. Translated: CASSPGTGVDYGYTF.